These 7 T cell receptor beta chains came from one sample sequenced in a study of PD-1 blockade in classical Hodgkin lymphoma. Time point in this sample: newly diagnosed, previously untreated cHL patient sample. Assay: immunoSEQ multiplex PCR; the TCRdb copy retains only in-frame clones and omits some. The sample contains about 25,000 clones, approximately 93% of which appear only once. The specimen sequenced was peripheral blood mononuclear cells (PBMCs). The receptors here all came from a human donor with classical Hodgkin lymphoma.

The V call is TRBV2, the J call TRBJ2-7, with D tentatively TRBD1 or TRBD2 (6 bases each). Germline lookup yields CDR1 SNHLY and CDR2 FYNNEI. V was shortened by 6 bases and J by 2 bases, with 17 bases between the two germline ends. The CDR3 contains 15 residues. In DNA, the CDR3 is TGTGCCAGCAGACCATTTGGGGGGCTTCCCTACGAGCAGTACTTC. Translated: CASRPFGGLPYEQYF. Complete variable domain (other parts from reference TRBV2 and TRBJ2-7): EPEVTQTPSHQVTQMGQEVILRCVPISNHLYFYWYRQILGQKVEFLVSFYNNEISEKSEIFDDQFSVERPDGSNFTLKIRSTKLEDSAMYFCASRPFGGLPYEQYFGPGTRLTVT.

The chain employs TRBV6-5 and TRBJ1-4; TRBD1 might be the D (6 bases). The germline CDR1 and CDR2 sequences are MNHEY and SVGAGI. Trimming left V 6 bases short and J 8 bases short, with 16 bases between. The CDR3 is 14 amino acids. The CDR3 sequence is CASSPGPGDEKLFF. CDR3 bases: TGTGCCAGCAGCCCTGGACCAGGGGACGAAAAACTGTTTTTT.

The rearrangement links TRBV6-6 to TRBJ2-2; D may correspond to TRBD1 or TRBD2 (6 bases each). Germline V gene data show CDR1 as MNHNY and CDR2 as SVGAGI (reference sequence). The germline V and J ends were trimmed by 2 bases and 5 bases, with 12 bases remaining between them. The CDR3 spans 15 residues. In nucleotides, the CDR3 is TGTGCCAGCAGTTACCCGGGGGCGCGGACCGGGGAGCTGTTTTTT. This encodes CASSYPGARTGELFF.

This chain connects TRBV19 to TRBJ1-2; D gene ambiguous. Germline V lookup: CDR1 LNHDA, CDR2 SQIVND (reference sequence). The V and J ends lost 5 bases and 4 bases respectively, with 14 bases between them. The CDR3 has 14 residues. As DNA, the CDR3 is TGTGCCAGTAGTCTCGACGTACGAGGCTATGGCTACACCTTC. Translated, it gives CASSLDVRGYGYTF.

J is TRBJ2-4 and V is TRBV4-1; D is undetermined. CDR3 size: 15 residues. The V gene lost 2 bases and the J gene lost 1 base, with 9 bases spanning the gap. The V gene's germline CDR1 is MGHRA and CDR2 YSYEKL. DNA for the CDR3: TGCGCCAGCAGCCAATATGTGGTCGCCAAAAACATTCAGTACTTC. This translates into CASSQYVVAKNIQYF.

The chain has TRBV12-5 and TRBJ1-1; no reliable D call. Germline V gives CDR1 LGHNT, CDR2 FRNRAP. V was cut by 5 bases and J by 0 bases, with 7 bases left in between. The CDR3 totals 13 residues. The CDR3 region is CASGPGMNTEAFF. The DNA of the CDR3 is TGTGCTAGTGGTCCGGGGATGAACACTGAAGCTTTCTTT.

CDR3 loop: CASSLSGGYEQYF. The CDR3 DNA reads TGCGCCAGCAGCTTGTCAGGGGGATACGAGCAGTACTTC. This sequence joins TRBV5-1 and TRBJ2-5; 7 nucleotides agree with TRBD1. Matching the DNA end better, TRBJ2-7 makes the J call doubtful. Germline CDR1 reads SGHRS; CDR2 reads YFSETQ. The CDR3 covers 13 residues.